This TCR beta chain came from a study of lymphopenia after photon versus proton radiotherapy. Remarks on this clone: Its antigen is as yet unknown.

TCRdb keeps only in-frame clones here, not all; method: immunoSEQ multiplex PCR. The table has roughly 76,000 clones, 85% to 95% seen once. General study points: Only patients who died were analyzed for survival; proton advantage is unproven.

Germline V gene lookup returns CDR1 SGHRS and CDR2 YFSETQ. The CDR3 spans 14 residues. Trimming left V 2 bases short and J 6 bases short, with 11 bases between. Sequences were derived from peripheral blood, sampled from a patient treated with photon-based radiotherapy. V and J are TRBV5-1 and TRBJ2-2; D gene ambiguous. The clonotype comes from a woman aged 40-49 years with cholangiocarcinoma. The CDR3 DNA reads as TGCGCCAGCAGCTTCAACCCTTTGCCCGGGGAGCTGTTTTTT. This sequence encodes CASSFNPLPGELFF.